This TCR beta chain appears in the sequencing data of a study of cytomegalovirus exposure and HLA in healthy donors. Study context: In a later analysis, it was reported that the approximately 120 validation repertoires had been produced on the same platform as the roughly 700 repertoires belonging to the first cohort.

The CDR3 spans 15 residues. Study results and caveats: According to the study, roughly 160 TCR beta chains were cytomegalovirus-associated. Subsequent analysis revealed that first-cohort TCR clusters tended to co-occur in the roughly 120 validation repertoires. A few chains tied to CMV proved CMV antigen-specific in vitro.

Sequencing was performed with immunoSEQ multiplex PCR; in TCRdb, only in-frame clones are kept and a portion is missing. Of roughly 56,000 clones in the sample, roughly 94% are singletons; the top ten hold around 2%. Notes on this clone: Its matching antigen is unknown.

The sequencing input was PBMCs. The rearrangement links TRBV12-2 to TRBJ2-1; the table's D call, TRBD2, has no DNA check behind it. TRBV12-2 is a recognized pseudogene. The receptor comes from a man between 18 and 29 years old in good health and CMV-seronegative. CDR3 in amino acids: CASRLGGGPYNEQFF. CDR3 nucleotide sequence: TGTGCAAGTCGCTTAGGGGGAGGGCCTTACAATGAGCAGTTCTTC.